This is a list of T cell receptor beta chains from one sample in a study of shared clonotypes between healthy human individuals. TCRdb's copy holds only in-frame clones and misses some; the assay was immunoSEQ multiplex PCR. Of approximately 460,000 clones in the sample, roughly three quarters were seen once. The specimen was PBMCs. Receptor source: a woman in her thirties or forties in good health. Some clones in this sample may be carry-over from other donors' samples. Each CDR3 is given with its conserved first and last residue. A D gene is named only where the DNA matches it firmly. The size entry is marked missing in some rows and otherwise reads once, few, many or a size class.

D: TRBD2; J: TRBJ2-5; V: TRBV7-2; size: -; DNA: TGTGCCAGCAGCTTGAAAGCGGGAGAAAAGGAGACCCAGTACTTC; CDR3: CASSLKAGEKETQYF
D: -; J: TRBJ1-5; V: TRBV6-1; size: few; DNA: TGTGCCAGCAGTGAAATTCGGGGGGCGGTCAATCAGCCCCAGCATTTT; CDR3: CASSEIRGAVNQPQHF
D: TRBD1; J: TRBJ2-2; V: TRBV4-3; size: few; DNA: TGCGCCAGCAGCCAAGGACCGCCCGGGACAGAGTACACCGGGGAGCTGTTTTTT; CDR3: CASSQGPPGTEYTGELFF
D: TRBD1; J: TRBJ1-2; V: TRBV10-3; size: -; DNA: TGTGCCATCAACAAGCCCGGGACAGGGGGCTCGAGCTATGGCTACACCTTC; CDR3: CAINKPGTGGSSYGYTF
D: TRBD2; J: TRBJ2-3; V: TRBV7-3; size: -; DNA: TGTGCCAGCAGCCCTCGACTAGCGGGAGCAGATACGCAGTATTTT; CDR3: CASSPRLAGADTQYF
D: TRBD2; J: TRBJ2-1; V: TRBV28; size: -; DNA: TGTGCCAGCAGTTTAAAGGCTAGCGGACTAACGGGGTTCTTC; CDR3: CASSLKASGLTGFF
D: -; J: TRBJ1-2; V: TRBV28; size: -; DNA: TGTGCCAGCAGTTGGGGGTCCTATGGCTACACCTTC; CDR3: CASSWGSYGYTF
D: -; J: TRBJ2-3; V: TRBV10-3; size: -; DNA: TGTGCCATCAGTGGACTAGCAGGGGGCACAGATACGCAGTATTTT; CDR3: CAISGLAGGTDTQYF
D: -; J: TRBJ2-1; V: TRBV11-1; size: -; DNA: TGTGCCAGCAGCTCCCCCCCCTACAATGAGCAGTTCTTC; CDR3: CASSSPPYNEQFF
D: -; J: TRBJ1-1; V: TRBV7-9; size: few; DNA: TGTGCCAGCAGCTTAGCGGCACAGGTAGACACTGAAGCTTTCTTT; CDR3: CASSLAAQVDTEAFF
D: TRBD1; J: TRBJ1-3; V: TRBV18; size: -; DNA: TGTGCCAGCTCACCAACGACAGGGATGTCTGGAAACACCATATATTTT; CDR3: CASSPTTGMSGNTIYF
D: TRBD2; J: TRBJ2-7; V: TRBV27; size: -; DNA: TGTGCCAGCAAACGACTAGCGGGAGTAGGCGAGCAGTACTTC; CDR3: CASKRLAGVGEQYF
D: -; J: TRBJ2-7; V: TRBV5-4; size: -; DNA: TGTGCCAGCAGCTTGAAAAAGGCCGCCGCCCCGTACGAGCAGTACTTC; CDR3: CASSLKKAAAPYEQYF
D: -; J: TRBJ2-1; V: TRBV5-4; size: -; DNA: TGTGCCAGCAGCTTGACGGGGAATCGGTACAATGAGCAGTTCTTC; CDR3: CASSLTGNRYNEQFF